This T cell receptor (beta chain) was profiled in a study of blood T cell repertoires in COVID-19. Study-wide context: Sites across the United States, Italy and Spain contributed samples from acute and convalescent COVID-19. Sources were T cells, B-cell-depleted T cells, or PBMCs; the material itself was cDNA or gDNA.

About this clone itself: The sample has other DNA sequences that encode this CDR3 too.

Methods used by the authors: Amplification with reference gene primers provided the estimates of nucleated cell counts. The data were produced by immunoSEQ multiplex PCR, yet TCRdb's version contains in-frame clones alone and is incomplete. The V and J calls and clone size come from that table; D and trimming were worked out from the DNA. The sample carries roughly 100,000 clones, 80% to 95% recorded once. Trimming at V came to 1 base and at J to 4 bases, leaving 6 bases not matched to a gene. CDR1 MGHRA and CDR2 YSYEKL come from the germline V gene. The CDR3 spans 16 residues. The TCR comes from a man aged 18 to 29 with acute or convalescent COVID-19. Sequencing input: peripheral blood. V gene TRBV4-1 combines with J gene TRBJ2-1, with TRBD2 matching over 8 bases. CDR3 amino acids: CASSQVLAGGYNEQFF. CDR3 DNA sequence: TGCGCCAGCAGCCAAGTCCTCGCGGGGGGATACAATGAGCAGTTCTTC.